This TCR beta chain was recorded in a study of blood T cell repertoires in COVID-19. For the study at large: Sites in the United States, Italy and Spain provided acute and convalescent COVID-19 samples. PBMCs, B-cell-depleted T cells, or T cells were the source of the cDNA or gDNA that made up the material.

V lost 6 bases, J lost 7 bases, and 12 bases stayed unmatched. Germline values: CDR1 MNHEY, CDR2 SVGAGI. The CDR3 covers 14 residues. Profiling relied on immunoSEQ multiplex PCR, and the TCRdb table lists in-frame clones only, not all of them. The repertoire holds nearly 400,000 clones, under 90% seen once, with about 1.8% in the top ten. The sequence came from a woman aged 25-40 years who had recovered from COVID-19. The V call is TRBV6-5, the J call TRBJ2-7; TRBD1 aligns across 7 bases. Source material: PBMCs or T cells enriched from blood (not recorded which). CDR3 coding DNA: TGTGCCAGCAGCCTTACAGGGGCCTCGAGGGAGCAGTACTTC. Protein product: CASSLTGASREQYF.